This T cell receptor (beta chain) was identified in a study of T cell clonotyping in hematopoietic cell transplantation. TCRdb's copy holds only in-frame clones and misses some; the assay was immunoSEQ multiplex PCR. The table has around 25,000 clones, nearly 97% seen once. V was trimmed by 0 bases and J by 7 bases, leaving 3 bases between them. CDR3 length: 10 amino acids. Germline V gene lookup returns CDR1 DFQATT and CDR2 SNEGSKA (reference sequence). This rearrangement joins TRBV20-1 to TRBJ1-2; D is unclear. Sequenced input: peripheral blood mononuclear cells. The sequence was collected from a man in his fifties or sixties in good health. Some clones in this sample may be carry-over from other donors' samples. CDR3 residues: CSAREGGYTF. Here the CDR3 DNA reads TGCAGTGCTAGAGAGGGTGGCTACACCTTC.